Sequencing of this T cell receptor beta chain was carried out in a study of blood T cell repertoires in COVID-19. Profiling relied on immunoSEQ multiplex PCR, and the TCRdb table lists in-frame clones only, not all of them. The table lists roughly 120,000 clones, 65% to 85% of them singletons. J gave up 2 bases and V 5 bases, and 7 bases lay outside the gene matches. Germline CDR1 reads SEHNR; CDR2 reads FQNEAQ (reference sequence). The CDR3 covers 15 residues. The chain combines TRBV7-9 with TRBJ2-3, with TRBD2 identical over 7 bases. The specimen was peripheral blood. This sequence was found in a man in his 70s with acute or convalescent COVID-19. CDR3 sequence (DNA): TGTGCCAGCAGCACCGGGGGGATCCCCACAGATACGCAGTATTTT. Residues: CASSTGGIPTDTQYF.